This T cell receptor (beta chain) was retrieved from a study of shared clonotypes between healthy human individuals. Study findings and constraints: Non-shared clonotypes were found to have lower generation probabilities than the clonotypes that were shared by all four of the sorted-subset donors.

On this clone itself: Its antigen is undetermined. The sample has other DNA sequences that encode this CDR3 too.

Per the germline V gene, CDR1 is SGHTA and CDR2 is FQGTGA. The CDR3 is 15 residues long. The V end lost 0 bases, the J end lost 0 bases, and 6 bases lay between the germline ends. Once extracted for a subset, genomic DNA was divided evenly among several immunoSEQ plates. Profiled with immunoSEQ multiplex PCR; TCRdb holds only in-frame clones, not every one. The sample yields millions of clones, approximately 94% seen once. Naive CD8 cells, CD45RO-negative and positively selected for CCR7, excluded terminally differentiated effector memory CD45RA+ cells. Sample: naive CD8+ T cells from PBMCs. The J gene is TRBJ2-1, the V gene TRBV7-3; D remains unclear. The origin of this receptor is a young man in good health. Some clones in this sample may be carry-over from other donors' samples. For the CDR3, the DNA is TGTGCCAGCAGCTTAACTCCCGGCTCCTACAATGAGCAGTTCTTC. This translates into CASSLTPGSYNEQFF.